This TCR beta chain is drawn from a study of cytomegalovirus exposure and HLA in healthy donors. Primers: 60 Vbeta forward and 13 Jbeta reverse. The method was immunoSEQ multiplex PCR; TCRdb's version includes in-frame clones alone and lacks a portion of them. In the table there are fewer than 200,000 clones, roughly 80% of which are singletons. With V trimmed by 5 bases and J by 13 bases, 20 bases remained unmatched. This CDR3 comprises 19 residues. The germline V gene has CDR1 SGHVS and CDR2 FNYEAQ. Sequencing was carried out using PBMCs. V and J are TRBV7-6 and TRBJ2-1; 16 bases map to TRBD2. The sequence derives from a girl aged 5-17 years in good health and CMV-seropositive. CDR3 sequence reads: CASSAGLAGGLYGLAIQFF. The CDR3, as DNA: TGTGCCAGCAGCGCGGGACTAGCGGGAGGGCTTTATGGGTTGGCGATCCAGTTCTTC.